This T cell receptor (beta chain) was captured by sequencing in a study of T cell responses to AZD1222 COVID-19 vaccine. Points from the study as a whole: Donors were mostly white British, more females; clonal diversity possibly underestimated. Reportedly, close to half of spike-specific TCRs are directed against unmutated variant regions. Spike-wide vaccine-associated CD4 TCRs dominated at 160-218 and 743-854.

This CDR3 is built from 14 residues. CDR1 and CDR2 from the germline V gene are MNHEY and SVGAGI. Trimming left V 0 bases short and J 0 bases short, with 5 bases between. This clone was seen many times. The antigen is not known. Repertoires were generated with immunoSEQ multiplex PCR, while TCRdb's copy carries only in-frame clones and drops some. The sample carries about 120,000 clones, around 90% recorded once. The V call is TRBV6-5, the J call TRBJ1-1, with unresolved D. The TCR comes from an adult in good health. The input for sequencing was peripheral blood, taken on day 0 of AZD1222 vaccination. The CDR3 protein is CASSYSRLNTEAFF. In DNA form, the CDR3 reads TGTGCCAGCAGTTACTCGAGGCTGAACACTGAAGCTTTCTTT.